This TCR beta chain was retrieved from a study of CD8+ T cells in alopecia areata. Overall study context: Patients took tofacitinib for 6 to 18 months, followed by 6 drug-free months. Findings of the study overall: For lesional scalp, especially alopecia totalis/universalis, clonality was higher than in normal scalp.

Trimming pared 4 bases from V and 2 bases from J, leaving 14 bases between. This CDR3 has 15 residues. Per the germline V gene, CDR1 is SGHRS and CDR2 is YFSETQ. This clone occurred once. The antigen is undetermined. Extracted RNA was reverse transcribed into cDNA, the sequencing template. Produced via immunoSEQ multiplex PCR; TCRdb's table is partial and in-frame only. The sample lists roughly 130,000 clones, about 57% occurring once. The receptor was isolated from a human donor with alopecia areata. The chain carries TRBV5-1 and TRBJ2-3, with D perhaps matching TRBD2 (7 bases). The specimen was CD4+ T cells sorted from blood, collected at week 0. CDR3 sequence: CASSTSGGPTDTQYF. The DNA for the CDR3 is TGCGCCAGCAGCACGTCCGGGGGGCCCACAGATACGCAGTATTTT.